This T cell receptor (beta chain) was sequenced for a study of shared clonotypes between healthy human individuals. Notes on the study in general: Only blood was sampled; tissue repertoires likely differ. Generation probabilities of non-shared clonotypes were lower (relative to those shared by all four donors).

Terminally differentiated effector memory CD45RA+ cells were excluded by CCR7 positive selection of CD45RO-negative cells. The genomic DNA of each subset was split evenly across several immunoSEQ plates. TCRdb keeps only in-frame clones here, not all; method: immunoSEQ multiplex PCR. The sample lists millions of clones; about 95% were seen once. On this clone itself: Its antigen is still unknown.

Looked up from germline, CDR1 is SGHDT and CDR2 is YYEEEE. Germline trimming cut 3 bases from V and 8 bases from J; bases unmatched to any gene: 8. The CDR3 has 15 amino acids. This TCR was recovered from a young man in good health. V and J are TRBV5-6 and TRBJ1-4; 9 nucleotides match TRBD1. What was sequenced was naive CD8+ T cells sorted from blood. CDR3 in amino acids: CASSYMTGGREKLFF. CDR3 coding DNA: TGTGCCAGCAGCTATATGACAGGGGGAAGAGAAAAACTGTTTTTT.